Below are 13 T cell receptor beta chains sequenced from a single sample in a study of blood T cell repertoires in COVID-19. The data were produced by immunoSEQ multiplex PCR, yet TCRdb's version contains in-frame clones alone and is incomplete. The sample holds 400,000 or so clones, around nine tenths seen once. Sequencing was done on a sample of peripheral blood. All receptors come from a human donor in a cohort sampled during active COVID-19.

CDR3 DNA sequence: TGTGCCAGCAGTCCCCGCAGGGTTGAGTGGGGAGAGACCCAGTACTTC. This gives the protein CASSPRRVEWGETQYF. The V and J genes are TRBV28 and TRBJ2-5, with D maybe TRBD1 (5 bases). Deletions cut 5 bases from V and 4 bases from J, with 20 bases between. Germline values: CDR1 MDHEN, CDR2 SYDVKM. CDR3 length equals 16 residues.

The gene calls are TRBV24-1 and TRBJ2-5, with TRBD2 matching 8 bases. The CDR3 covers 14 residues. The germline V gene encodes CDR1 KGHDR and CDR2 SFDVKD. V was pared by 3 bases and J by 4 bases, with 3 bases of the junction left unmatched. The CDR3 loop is CATSDREGVETQYF. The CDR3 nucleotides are TGTGCCACCAGTGATCGGGAGGGGGTAGAGACCCAGTACTTC.

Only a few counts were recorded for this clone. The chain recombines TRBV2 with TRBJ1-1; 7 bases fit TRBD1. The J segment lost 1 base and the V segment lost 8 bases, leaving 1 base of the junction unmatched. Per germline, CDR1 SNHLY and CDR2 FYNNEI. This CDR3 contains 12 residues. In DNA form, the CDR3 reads TGTGCCAGCGACAGGGAGAACACTGAAGCTTTCTTT. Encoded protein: CASDRENTEAFF.

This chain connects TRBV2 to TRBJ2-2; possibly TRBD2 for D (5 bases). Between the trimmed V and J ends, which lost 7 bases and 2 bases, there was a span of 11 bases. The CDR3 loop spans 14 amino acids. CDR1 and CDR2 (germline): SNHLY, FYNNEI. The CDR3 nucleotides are TGTGCCAGCAACGGGGAACTCAACACCGGGGAGCTGTTTTTT. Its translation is CASNGELNTGELFF.

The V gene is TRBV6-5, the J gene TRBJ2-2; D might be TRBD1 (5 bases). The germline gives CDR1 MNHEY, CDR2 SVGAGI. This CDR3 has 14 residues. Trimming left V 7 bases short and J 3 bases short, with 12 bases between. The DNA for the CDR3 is TGTGCCAGCAAACAGGCCGACCACACCGGGGAGCTGTTTTTT. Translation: CASKQADHTGELFF.

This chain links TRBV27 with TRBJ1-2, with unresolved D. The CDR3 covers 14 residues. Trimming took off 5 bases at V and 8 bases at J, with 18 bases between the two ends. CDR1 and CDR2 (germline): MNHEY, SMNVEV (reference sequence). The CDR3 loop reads CASSPRREAKGYTF. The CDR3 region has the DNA TGTGCCAGCAGTCCTCGAAGGGAGGCTAAGGGCTACACCTTC.

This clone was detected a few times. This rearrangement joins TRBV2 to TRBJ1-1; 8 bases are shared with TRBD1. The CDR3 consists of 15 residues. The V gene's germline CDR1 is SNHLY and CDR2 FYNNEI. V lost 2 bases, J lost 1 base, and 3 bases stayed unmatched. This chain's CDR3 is CASSETGGTNTEAFF. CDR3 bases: TGTGCCAGCAGTGAAACAGGGGGTACGAACACTGAAGCTTTCTTT.

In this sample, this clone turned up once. The CDR3 sequence is CASSLAHTGGRTDTQYF. The CDR3 nucleotides read TGTGCCAGCAGCTTAGCCCACACAGGGGGCCGCACAGATACGCAGTATTTT. The chain uses TRBV11-2 and TRBJ2-3; TRBD1 matches at 9 bases. This CDR3 is 17 amino acids long. Looked up from germline, CDR1 is SGHAT and CDR2 is FQNNGV. V shed 1 base, J shed 1 base, and the junction held 6 bases outside the gene matches. Variable domain in full (rest from reference TRBV11-2 and TRBJ2-3): EAGVAQSPRYKIIEKRQSVAFWCNPISGHATLYWYQQILGQGPKLLIQFQNNGVVDDSQLPKDRFSAERLKGVDSTLKIQPAKLEDSAVYLCASSLAHTGGRTDTQYFGPGTRLTVL.

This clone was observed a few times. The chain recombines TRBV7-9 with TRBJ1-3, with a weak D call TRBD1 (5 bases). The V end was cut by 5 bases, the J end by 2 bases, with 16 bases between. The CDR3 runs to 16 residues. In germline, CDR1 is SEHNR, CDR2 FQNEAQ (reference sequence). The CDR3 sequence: CASSPQYRGAGNTIYF. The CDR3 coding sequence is TGTGCCAGCAGCCCCCAGTACCGGGGGGCTGGAAACACCATATATTTT.

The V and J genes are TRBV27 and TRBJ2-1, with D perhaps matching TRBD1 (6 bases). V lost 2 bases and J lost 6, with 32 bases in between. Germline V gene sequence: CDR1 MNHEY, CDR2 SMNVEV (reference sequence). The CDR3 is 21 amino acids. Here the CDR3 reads CASSLGVPRGMRVGVFNEQFF. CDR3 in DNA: TGTGCCAGCAGTTTAGGGGTCCCAAGGGGGATGAGGGTTGGGGTATTCAATGAGCAGTTCTTC.

The CDR3: CASIRGRNGYTF. Here the CDR3 DNA reads TGTGCCAGCATCAGGGGGCGGAACGGCTACACCTTC. The V call is TRBV2, the J call TRBJ1-2; 8 bases are a match to TRBD1. Losses at the gene ends were 7 bases for V and 8 bases for J; bases not matched to a gene: 6. The CDR3 totals 12 residues. Per germline, CDR1 SNHLY and CDR2 FYNNEI.

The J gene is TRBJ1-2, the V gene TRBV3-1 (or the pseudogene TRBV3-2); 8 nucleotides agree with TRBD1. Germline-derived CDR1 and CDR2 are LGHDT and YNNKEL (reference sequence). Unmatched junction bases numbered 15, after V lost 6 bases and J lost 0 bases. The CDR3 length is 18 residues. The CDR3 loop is CASSQRGGQVDANYGYTF. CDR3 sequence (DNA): TGTGCCAGCAGTCAAAGAGGGGGACAGGTGGACGCTAACTATGGCTACACCTTC.

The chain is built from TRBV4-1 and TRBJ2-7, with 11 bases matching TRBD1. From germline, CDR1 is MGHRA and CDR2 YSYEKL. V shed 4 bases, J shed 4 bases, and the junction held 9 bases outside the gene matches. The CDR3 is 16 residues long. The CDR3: CASSRSPGTGGYEQYF. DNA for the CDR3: TGCGCCAGCAGCCGATCACCCGGGACAGGGGGTTACGAGCAGTACTTC.